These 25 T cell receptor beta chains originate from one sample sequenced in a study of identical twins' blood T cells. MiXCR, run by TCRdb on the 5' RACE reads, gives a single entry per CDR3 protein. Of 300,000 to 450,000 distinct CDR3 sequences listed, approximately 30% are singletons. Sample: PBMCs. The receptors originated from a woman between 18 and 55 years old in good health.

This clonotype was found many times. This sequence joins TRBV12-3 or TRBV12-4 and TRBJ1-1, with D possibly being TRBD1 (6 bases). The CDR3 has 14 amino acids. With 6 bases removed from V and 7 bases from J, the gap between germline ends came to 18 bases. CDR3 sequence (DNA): TGTGCCAGCAGACATACCGGGGACACGCGTGAAGCTTTCTTT. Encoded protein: CASRHTGDTREAFF.

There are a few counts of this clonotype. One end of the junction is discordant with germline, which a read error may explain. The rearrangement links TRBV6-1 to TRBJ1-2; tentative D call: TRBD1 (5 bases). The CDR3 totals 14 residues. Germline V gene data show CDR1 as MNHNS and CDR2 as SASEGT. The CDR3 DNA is TGTGCCAGCACCCTAACGGGGCGGAACTATAGCTACACCTTC. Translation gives CASTLTGRNYSYTF.

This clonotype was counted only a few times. The CDR3 coding sequence is TGTGCCAGCAGCTTCCCAAGTTACGACAGGGGGGACACTGAAGCTTTCTTT. The encoded protein is CASSFPSYDRGDTEAFF. V usage is TRBV7-9 and J usage is TRBJ1-1; TRBD1 matches 9 bases. With 3 bases clipped from V and 3 bases from J, the junction kept 11 bases outside the gene matches. Germline assignment: CDR1 SEHNR and CDR2 FQNEAQ (reference sequence). There are 17 residues in the CDR3.

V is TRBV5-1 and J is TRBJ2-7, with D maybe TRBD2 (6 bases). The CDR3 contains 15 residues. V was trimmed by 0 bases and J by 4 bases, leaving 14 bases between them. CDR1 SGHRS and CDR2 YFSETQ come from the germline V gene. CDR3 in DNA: TGCGCCAGCAGCTTGGGGAGGGAACTTCTGTACGAGCAGTACTTC. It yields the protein CASSLGRELLYEQYF.

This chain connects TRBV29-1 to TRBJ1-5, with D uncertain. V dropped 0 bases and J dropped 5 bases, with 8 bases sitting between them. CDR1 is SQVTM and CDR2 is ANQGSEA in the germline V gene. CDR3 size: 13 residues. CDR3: CSVEDGFDQPQHF. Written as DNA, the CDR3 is TGCAGCGTTGAAGACGGCTTCGATCAGCCCCAGCATTTT.

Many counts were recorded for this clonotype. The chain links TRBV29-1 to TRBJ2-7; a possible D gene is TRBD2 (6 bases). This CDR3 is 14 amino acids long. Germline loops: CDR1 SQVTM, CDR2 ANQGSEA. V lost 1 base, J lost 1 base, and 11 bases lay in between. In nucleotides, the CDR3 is TGCAGCGTTGAAGGGGGTAGCGGTTCCTACGAGCAGTACTTC. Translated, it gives CSVEGGSGSYEQYF.

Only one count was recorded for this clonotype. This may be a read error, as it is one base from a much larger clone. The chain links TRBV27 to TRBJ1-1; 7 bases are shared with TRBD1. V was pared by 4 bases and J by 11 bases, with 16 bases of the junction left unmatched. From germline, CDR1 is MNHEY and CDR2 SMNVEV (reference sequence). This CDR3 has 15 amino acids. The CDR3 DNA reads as TGTGCCAGCAGTTATTCCCGGGACAGAGGGGTTAGGGCTTTCTTT. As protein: CASSYSRDRGVRAFF.

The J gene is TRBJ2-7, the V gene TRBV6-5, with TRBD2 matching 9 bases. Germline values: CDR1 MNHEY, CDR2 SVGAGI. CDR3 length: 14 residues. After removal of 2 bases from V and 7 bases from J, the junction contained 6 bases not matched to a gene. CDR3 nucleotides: TGTGCCAGCAGTTACAGTTCTAGCGGGGTAGAGCAGTACTTC. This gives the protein CASSYSSSGVEQYF.

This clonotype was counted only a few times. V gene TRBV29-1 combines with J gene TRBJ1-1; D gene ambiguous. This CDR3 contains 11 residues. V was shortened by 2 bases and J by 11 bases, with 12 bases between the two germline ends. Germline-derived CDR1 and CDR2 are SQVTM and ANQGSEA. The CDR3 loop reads CSVERPDGAFF. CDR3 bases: TGCAGCGTTGAAAGGCCCGATGGGGCTTTCTTT.

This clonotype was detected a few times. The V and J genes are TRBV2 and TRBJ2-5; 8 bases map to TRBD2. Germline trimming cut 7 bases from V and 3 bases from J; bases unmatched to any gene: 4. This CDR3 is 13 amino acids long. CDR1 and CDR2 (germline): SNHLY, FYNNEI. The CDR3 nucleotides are TGTGCCAGCACTGGGACTAGAGAAGAGACCCAGTACTTC. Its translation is CASTGTREETQYF.

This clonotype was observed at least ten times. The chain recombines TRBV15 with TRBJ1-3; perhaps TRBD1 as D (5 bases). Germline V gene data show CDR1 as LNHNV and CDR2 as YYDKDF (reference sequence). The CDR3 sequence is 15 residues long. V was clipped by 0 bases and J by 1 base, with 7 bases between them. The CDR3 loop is CATSRDAGSGNTIYF. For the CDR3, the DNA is TGTGCCACCAGCAGAGATGCAGGGTCTGGAAACACCATATATTTT.

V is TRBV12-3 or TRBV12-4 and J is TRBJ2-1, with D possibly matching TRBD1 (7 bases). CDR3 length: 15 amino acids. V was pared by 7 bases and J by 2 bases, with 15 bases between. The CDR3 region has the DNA TGTGCCAGCAAAGTACTCAGGGGGGCCTACAATGAGCAGTTCTTC. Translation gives CASKVLRGAYNEQFF.

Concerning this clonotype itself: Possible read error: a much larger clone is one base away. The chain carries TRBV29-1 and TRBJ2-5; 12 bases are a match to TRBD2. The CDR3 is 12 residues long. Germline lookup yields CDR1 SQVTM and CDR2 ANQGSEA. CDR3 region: CSGLAGEETQHF. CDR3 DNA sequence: TGCAGCGGACTAGCGGGAGAGGAGACCCAGCACTTC.

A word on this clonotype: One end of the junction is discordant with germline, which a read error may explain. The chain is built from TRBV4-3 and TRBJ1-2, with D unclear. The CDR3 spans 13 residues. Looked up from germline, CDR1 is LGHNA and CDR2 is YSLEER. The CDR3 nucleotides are TGCGCCGGCAGCCCCGAAGCAAACTATGGCTACACCTTC. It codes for CAGSPEANYGYTF.

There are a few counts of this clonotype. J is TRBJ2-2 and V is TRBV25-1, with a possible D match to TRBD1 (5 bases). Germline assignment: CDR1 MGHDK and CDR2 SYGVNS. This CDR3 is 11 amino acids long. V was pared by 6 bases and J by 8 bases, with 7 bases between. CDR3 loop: CASRRTGELFF. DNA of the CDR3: TGTGCCAGCAGAAGGACAGGGGAGCTGTTTTTT.

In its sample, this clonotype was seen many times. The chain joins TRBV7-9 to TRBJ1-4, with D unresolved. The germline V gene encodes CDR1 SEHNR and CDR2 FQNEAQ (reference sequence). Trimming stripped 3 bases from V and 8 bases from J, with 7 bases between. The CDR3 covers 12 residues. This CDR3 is CASSLTGEKLFF. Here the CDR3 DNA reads TGTGCCAGCAGCTTGACGGGGGAAAAACTGTTTTTT.

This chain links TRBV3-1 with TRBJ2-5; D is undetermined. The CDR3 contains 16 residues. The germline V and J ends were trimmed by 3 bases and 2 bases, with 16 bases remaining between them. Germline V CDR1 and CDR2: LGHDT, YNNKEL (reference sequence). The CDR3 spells CASSQRRNNIQETQYF. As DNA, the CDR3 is TGTGCCAGCAGCCAGAGGCGCAATAACATACAAGAGACCCAGTACTTC.

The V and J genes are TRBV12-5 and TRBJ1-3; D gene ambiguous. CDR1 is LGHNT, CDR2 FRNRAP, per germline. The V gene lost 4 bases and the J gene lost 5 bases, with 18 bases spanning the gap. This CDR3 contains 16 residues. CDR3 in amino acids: CASGSPDHPGRNTIYF. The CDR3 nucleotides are TGTGCTAGTGGTTCCCCGGACCATCCTGGGAGAAACACCATATATTTT.

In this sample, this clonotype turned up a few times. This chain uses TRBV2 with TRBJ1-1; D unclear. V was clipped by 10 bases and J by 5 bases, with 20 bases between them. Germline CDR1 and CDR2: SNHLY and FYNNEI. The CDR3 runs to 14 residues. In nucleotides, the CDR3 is TGTGCCACCCACCCCCGTGGGAGGAGGACTGAAGCTTTCTTT. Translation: CATHPRGRRTEAFF.

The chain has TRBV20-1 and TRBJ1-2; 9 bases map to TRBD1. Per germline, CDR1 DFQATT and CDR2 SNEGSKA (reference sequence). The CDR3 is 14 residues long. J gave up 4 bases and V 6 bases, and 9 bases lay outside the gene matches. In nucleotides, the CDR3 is TGCAGTGCCACAAGGACAGGGGCATCCTATGGCTACACCTTC. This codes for CSATRTGASYGYTF.

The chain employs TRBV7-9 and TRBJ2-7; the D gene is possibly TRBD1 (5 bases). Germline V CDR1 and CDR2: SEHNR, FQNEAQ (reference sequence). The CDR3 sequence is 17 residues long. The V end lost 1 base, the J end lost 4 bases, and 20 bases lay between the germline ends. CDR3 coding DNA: TGTGCCAGCAGCTTAGGGCAACCGCAGACAGTCCAGTACGAGCAGTACTTC. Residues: CASSLGQPQTVQYEQYF. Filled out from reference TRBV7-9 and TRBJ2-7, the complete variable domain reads DTGVSQNPRHKITKRGQNVTFRCDPISEHNRLYWYRQTLGQGPEFLTYFQNEAQLEKSRLLSDRFSAERPKGSFSTLEIQRTEQGDSAMYLCASSLGQPQTVQYEQYFGPGTRLTVT.

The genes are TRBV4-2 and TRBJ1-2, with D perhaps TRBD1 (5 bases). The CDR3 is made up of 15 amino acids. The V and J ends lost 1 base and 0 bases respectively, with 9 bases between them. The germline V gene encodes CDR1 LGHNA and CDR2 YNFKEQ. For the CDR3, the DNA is TGTGCCAGCAGCCAAGGGACAACTACTAACTATGGCTACACCTTC. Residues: CASSQGTTTNYGYTF.

This CDR3 is CSVLDRDYTF. The CDR3 nucleotides are TGCAGCGTTCTTGACAGGGACTACACCTTC. V and J are TRBV29-1 and TRBJ1-2, with 7 bases lining up with TRBD1. CDR3 length equals 10 residues. CDR1 and CDR2 (germline): SQVTM, ANQGSEA. Unmatched junction bases numbered 4, after V lost 5 bases and J lost 10 bases. Based on the CDR3 plus reference TRBV29-1 and TRBJ1-2, the full variable domain is SAVISQKPSRDICQRGTSLTIQCQVDSQVTMMFWYRQQPGQSLTLIATANQGSEATYESGFVIDKFPISRPNLTFSTLTVSNMSPEDSSIYLCSVLDRDYTFGSGTRLTVV.

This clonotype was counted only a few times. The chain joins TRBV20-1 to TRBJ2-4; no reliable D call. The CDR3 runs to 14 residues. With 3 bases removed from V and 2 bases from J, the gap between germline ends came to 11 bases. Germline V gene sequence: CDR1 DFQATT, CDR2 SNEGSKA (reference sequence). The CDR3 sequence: CSARPGASKNIQYF. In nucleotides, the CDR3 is TGCAGTGCTAGGCCCGGAGCTTCCAAAAACATTCAGTACTTC.

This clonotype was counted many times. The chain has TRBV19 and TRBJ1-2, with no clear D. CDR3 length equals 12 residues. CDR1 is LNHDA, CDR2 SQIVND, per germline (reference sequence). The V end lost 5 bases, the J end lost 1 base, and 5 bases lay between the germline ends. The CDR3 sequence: CASSGHNYGYTF. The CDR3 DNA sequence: TGTGCCAGTAGTGGGCATAACTATGGCTACACCTTC.